Following are 5 T cell receptor beta chains from one sample sequenced in a study of beta chain features in type 1 diabetes. Sequencing targeted expressed TCRB transcripts, as all isolated RNA had been reverse transcribed. Clones were read by immunoSEQ multiplex PCR, and TCRdb kept only the in-frame ones, dropping some. Among roughly 500,000 clones, approximately 30% were seen once, and the ten largest hold around 0.065%. Material for sequencing was naive CD4+ T cells from blood. The receptors here all came from a man aged 18 to 30 in good health.

This clone was seen only a few times. This sequence joins TRBV29-1 and TRBJ2-3; 9 bases align to TRBD2. The V gene's germline CDR1 is SQVTM and CDR2 ANQGSEA. The CDR3 covers 11 residues. Germline trimming cut 6 bases from V and 9 bases from J; bases unmatched to any gene: 4. The CDR3 region has the DNA TGCAGCGTAGGAACTAGCGGGACGCAGTATTTT. It is translated as CSVGTSGTQYF.

This clone was counted a few times. V is TRBV7-2 and J is TRBJ1-2; TRBD1 matches 7 bases. With V trimmed by 6 bases and J by 8 bases, 3 bases remained unmatched. Germline V gene lookup returns CDR1 SGHTA and CDR2 FQGNSA. The CDR3 is made up of 11 amino acids. CDR3 amino acids: CASSRDRGYTF. CDR3 nucleotides: TGTGCCAGCAGTCGGGACAGAGGCTACACCTTC. The whole variable domain, remainder taken from reference TRBV7-2 and TRBJ1-2, is GAGVSQSPSNKVTEKGKDVELRCDPISGHTALYWYRQSLGQGLEFLIYFQGNSAPDKSGLPSDRFSAERTGGSVSTLTIQRTQQEDSAVYLCASSRDRGYTFGSGTRLTVV.

This clone turned up a few times. This rearrangement joins TRBV11-2 to TRBJ2-2, with a weak D call TRBD1 (5 bases). Germline CDR1 reads SGHAT; CDR2 reads FQNNGV. Trimming removed 6 bases at V and 3 bases at J, with 23 bases between. This CDR3 is built from 18 residues. CDR3: CASSSISGWLSYTGELFF. The CDR3 region has the DNA TGTGCCAGCAGTTCCATATCAGGGTGGCTGAGCTACACCGGGGAGCTGTTTTTT.

The J gene is TRBJ2-5, the V gene TRBV30; D remains ambiguous. The CDR3 extends over 11 amino acids. V dropped 2 bases and J dropped 5 bases, with 6 bases sitting between them. Germline CDR1 GTSNPN, CDR2 SVGIG (reference sequence). CDR3 residues: CAWSIGETQYF. The CDR3 DNA reads TGTGCCTGGAGTATTGGCGAGACCCAGTACTTC.

V is TRBV18 and J is TRBJ1-1; TRBD1 might be the D (5 bases). This CDR3 spans 16 amino acids. Between the trimmed V and J ends, which lost 3 bases and 7 bases, there was a span of 21 bases. The germline CDR1 and CDR2 sequences are KGHSH and LQKENI. The DNA for the CDR3 is TGTGCCAGCTCACCTCGGGCAGGGCCTACCGCGGGTGAAGCTTTCTTT. Protein sequence: CASSPRAGPTAGEAFF.